This T cell receptor beta chain was observed in a study of T cells in localized non-small cell lung cancer. A note on this clone: Its antigen remains unknown.

Assay: immunoSEQ multiplex PCR; the TCRdb copy retains only in-frame clones and omits some. The table has some 130,000 clones, around 92% seen once. Findings and limits, study-wide: In adjacent lung appeared a median 57 of the top 100 tumor clones. Higher adjacent-lung clonality was associated with shorter survival. Uninvolved adjacent lung had the highest recorded T cell clonality, with tumor below it.

Germline V gives CDR1 SQVTM, CDR2 ANQGSEA. V lost 4 bases and J lost 8; bases outside the gene matches: 9. The CDR3 is made up of 13 amino acids. The origin of this receptor is a female donor of 60 years or more with stage I lung adenocarcinoma. The chain couples TRBV29-1 to TRBJ1-2, with 8 bases that match TRBD1. Sequencing was performed on peripheral blood, taken before any cancer treatment. The DNA for the CDR3 is TGCAGCGTTGCGAGCCAGGGGGCGAGAGGCTACACCTTC. This encodes CSVASQGARGYTF.